This T cell receptor beta chain was recorded in a study of T-cell memory formation after mild COVID-19. The germline V and J ends were trimmed by 6 bases and 1 base, with 14 bases remaining between them. Per germline, CDR1 MNHNS and CDR2 SASEGT. CDR3 length: 15 residues. Study-wide results and caveats: Researchers found some responding clones in pre-infection memory, a sign that cross-reactive memory joined. From day 15 to 85, contracting clones were balanced between CD4 and CD8, whereas later expanders leaned toward CD4+. Nothing confirmed that second-wave clones peaking on day 37 were specific for SARS-CoV-2.

Concerning this clonotype itself: Its antigen is not known.

With constant-segment primers, 5'RACE yielded cDNA libraries of TCR alpha and TCR beta that carried sample barcodes and UMIs. TCRdb ran MiXCR on the 5' RACE reads and lists one entry per CDR3 protein. The sample records approximately 390,000 distinct CDR3 sequences, roughly 15% being singletons. The material sequenced was PBMCs or a T cell subset sorted from them (not recorded which). V gene TRBV6-1 combines with J gene TRBJ2-3; TRBD2 is a possible D gene (5 bases). This TCR was sampled from a man younger than 35 who had mild COVID-19 (a few samples of this study predate the infection). Cell type and time point are not known. CDR3: CASSPTLGGTDTQYF. The CDR3 DNA reads TGTGCCAGCAGCCCGACACTCGGGGGCACAGATACGCAGTATTTT.